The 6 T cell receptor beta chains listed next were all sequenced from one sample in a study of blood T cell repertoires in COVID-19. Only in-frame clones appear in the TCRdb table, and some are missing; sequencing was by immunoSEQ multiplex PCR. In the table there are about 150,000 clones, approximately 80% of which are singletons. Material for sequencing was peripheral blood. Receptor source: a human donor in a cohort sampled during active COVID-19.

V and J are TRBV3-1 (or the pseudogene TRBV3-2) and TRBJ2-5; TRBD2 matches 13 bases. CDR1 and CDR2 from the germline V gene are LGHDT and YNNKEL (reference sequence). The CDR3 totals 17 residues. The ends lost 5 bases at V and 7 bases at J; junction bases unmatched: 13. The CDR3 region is CASSKGTSGEQAGTQYF. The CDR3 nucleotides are TGTGCCAGCAGCAAAGGGACTAGCGGGGAGCAAGCTGGGACCCAGTACTTC.

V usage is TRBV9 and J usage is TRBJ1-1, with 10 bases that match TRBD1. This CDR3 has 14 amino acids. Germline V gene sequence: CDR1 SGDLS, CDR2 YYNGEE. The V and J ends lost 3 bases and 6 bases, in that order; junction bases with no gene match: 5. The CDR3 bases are TGTGCCAGCAGCGAAGGGACAGGGGATCCTGAAGCTTTCTTT. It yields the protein CASSEGTGDPEAFF.

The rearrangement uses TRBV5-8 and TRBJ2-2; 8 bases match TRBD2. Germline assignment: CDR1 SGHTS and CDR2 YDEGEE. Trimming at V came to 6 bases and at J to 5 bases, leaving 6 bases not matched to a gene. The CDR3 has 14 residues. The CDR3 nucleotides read TGTGCCAGCACCCGAGCGGGGGAAACCGGGGAGCTGTTTTTT. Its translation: CASTRAGETGELFF. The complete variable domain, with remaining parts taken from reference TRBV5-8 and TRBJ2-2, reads EAGVTQSPTHLIKTRGQQATLRCSPISGHTSVYWYQQALGLGLQFLLWYDEGEERNRGNFPPRFSGRQFPNYSSELNVNALELEDSALYLCASTRAGETGELFFGEGSRLTVL.

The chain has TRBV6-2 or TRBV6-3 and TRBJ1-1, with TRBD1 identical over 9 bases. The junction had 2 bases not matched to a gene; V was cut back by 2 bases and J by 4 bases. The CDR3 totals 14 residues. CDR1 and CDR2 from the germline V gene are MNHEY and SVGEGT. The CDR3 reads CASSYVQGATEAFF. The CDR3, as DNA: TGTGCCAGCAGTTACGTACAGGGGGCCACTGAAGCTTTCTTT.

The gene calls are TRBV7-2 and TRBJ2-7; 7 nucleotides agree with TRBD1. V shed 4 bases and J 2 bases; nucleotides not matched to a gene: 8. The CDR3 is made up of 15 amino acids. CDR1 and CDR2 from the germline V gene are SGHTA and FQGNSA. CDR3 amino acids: CASSSRQGGTYEQYV. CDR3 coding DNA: TGTGCCAGCAGCTCCCGACAGGGTGGGACCTACGAGCAGTACGTC.

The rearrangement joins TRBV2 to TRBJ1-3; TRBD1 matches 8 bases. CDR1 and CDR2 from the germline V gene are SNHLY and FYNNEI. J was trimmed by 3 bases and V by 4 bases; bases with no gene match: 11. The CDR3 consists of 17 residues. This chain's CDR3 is CASSAFVQGALGNTIYF. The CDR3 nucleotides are TGTGCCAGCAGTGCATTTGTTCAGGGGGCTCTTGGAAACACCATATATTTT.